Listed below are T cell receptor beta chains from one sample, sequenced in a study of CD4 T cells in relation to SARS-CoV-2 and coronaviruses. Their antigens remain unidentified. This table comes from immunoSEQ multiplex PCR, and its TCRdb copy is limited to in-frame clones, with some not included. The sample records around 22,000 clones, over 70% being singletons. The source material was CD4+ T cells from PBMCs, cultured in vitro. The receptors shown here come from a human donor in good health. Both conserved end residues are part of each CDR3. The D gene is left open where the match is weak. The listing skips clone size in some rows; elsewhere it reads once, few, many or a size class.

TRBV4-2	TRBJ1-5	NA	few	TGTGCCAGCAGCCTTTGGGTGTCCGATAATCAGCCCCAGCATTTT	CASSLWVSDNQPQHF
TRBV7-3	TRBJ1-1	TRBD1	NA	TGTGCCAGCAGCTTAACGGGGGGCGACAGGGGAGGCGTTGCTTTCTTT	CASSLTGGDRGGVAFF
TRBV11-2	TRBJ1-2	NA	NA	TGTGCCAGCAGCGGAGGCATTTCGACGGACATTTATGGCTACACCTTC	CASSGGISTDIYGYTF
TRBV5-4	TRBJ2-7	NA	NA	TGTGCCAGCACCCAAGACAGATCCTACGAGCAGTACTTC	CASTQDRSYEQYF
TRBV23-1	TRBJ2-3	TRBD2	NA	TGCGCCAGCAGATATAGCGGGTCGTGCACAGATACGCAGTATTTT	CASRYSGSCTDTQYF
TRBV18	TRBJ1-5	TRBD1	few	TGTGCCAGCTCACTTGAGGGGACAGGGGGCGATCAGCCCCAGCATTTT	CASSLEGTGGDQPQHF
TRBV6-6	TRBJ2-7	TRBD1	NA	TGTGCCAGTAGAGAAACGGGACAGGGGGCCTACGAGCAGTACTTC	CASRETGQGAYEQYF
TRBV18	TRBJ1-5	NA	NA	TGTGCCAGCTCACCCCGGGGGGGCAATCAGCCCCAGCATTTT	CASSPRGGNQPQHF
TRBV7-2	TRBJ2-7	NA	NA	TGTGCCAGCAGCCAAACTGGGGGGGCGCGGACCGAGCAGTACTTC	CASSQTGGARTEQYF
TRBV29-1	TRBJ1-2	NA	NA	TGCAGCGTTGAAGGGCGGGCCAGGGCCGGCTACACCTTC	CSVEGRARAGYTF
TRBV2	TRBJ1-2	TRBD1	few	TGTGCCAGCAGGGAAACTACAGGGGGAGGCTACACCTTC	CASRETTGGGYTF
TRBV6-2/TRBV6-3	TRBJ2-1	NA	NA	TGTGCCAGCAGTTACAGGGCGGAGGCTGAGCAGTTCTTC	CASSYRAEAEQFF
TRBV29-1	TRBJ2-3	NA	NA	TGCAGCGTTGAAGGACAGCGTGGGGCAGATACGCAGTATTTT	CSVEGQRGADTQYF
TRBV5-1	TRBJ2-5	NA	NA	TGCGCCAGCAGGCGAGACCGGGAGTTCGGCCAAGAGACCCAGTACTTC	CASRRDREFGQETQYF
TRBV6-6	TRBJ2-3	TRBD1	NA	TGTGCCAGCAGTCGGGACAGAAATACGCAGTATTTT	CASSRDRNTQYF
TRBV19	TRBJ2-1	TRBD2	NA	TGTGCCAGTAGTCAAACACTAGCGGGTGAGCAGTTCTTC	CASSQTLAGEQFF
TRBV13	TRBJ2-7	NA	NA	TGTGCCAGCAGCAGACTAGGGTCTGGCGCCTACGAGCAGTACTTC	CASSRLGSGAYEQYF
TRBV30	TRBJ2-3	TRBD1	NA	TGTGCCTGGAGTTCAGGGGGCGGCACAGATACGCAGTATTTT	CAWSSGGGTDTQYF
TRBV12-3/TRBV12-4	TRBJ2-4	TRBD2	NA	TGTGCCAGCAGTGTAGCGGGACAAAACATTCAGTACTTC	CASSVAGQNIQYF
TRBV19	TRBJ1-4	TRBD1	NA	TGTGCCAGTGGGACAGGTCATAATGAAAAACTGTTTTTT	CASGTGHNEKLFF
TRBV11-2	TRBJ1-1	TRBD1	NA	TGTGCCAGCAGCTCTTACAGGGGGCCGAACACTGAAGCTTTCTTT	CASSSYRGPNTEAFF